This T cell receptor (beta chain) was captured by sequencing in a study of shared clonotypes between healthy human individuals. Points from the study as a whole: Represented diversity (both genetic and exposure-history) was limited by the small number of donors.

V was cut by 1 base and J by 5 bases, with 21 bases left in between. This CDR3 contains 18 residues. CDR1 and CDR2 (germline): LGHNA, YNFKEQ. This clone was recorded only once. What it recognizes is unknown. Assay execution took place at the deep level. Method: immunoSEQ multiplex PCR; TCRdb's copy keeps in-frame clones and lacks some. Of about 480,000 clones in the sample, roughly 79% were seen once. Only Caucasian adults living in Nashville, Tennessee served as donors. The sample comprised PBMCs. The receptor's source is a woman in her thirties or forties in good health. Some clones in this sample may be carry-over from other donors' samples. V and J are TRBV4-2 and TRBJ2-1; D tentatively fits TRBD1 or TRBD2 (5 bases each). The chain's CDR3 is CASSQVPSGPQKDNEQFF. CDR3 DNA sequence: TGTGCCAGCAGCCAAGTGCCCTCGGGACCCCAAAAGGACAATGAGCAGTTCTTC.